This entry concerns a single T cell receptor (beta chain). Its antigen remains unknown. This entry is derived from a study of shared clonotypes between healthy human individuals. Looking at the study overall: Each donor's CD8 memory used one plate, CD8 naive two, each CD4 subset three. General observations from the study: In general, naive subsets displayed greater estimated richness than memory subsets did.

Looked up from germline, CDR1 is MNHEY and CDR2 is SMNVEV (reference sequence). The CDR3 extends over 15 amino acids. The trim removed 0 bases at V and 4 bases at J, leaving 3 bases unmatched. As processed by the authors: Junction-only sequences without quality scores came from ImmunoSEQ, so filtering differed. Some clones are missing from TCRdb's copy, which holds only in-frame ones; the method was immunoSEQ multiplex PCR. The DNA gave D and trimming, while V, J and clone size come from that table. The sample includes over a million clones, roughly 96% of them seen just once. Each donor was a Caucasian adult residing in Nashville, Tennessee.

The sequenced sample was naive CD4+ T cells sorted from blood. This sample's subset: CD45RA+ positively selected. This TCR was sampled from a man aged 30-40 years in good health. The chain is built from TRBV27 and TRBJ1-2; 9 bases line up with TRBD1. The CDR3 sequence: CASSLSGTGIYGYTF. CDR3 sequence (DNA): TGTGCCAGCAGTTTATCCGGGACAGGGATCTATGGCTACACCTTC.